This record looks at one TCR beta chain sequence and its context. This entry is derived from a study of shared clonotypes between healthy human individuals. Several immunoSEQ plates received, in even portions, the genomic DNA of each subset. Replicate PCRs from sorted subsets contained approximately 200 ng DNA, which is approximately 30,000 T cell genomes. TCRdb's table, derived via immunoSEQ multiplex PCR, lists solely in-frame clones and lacks some. The data show hundreds of thousands of clones, roughly 70% seen once. The CDR3 loop spans 12 amino acids. Looked up from germline, CDR1 is SQVTM and CDR2 is ANQGSEA. V lost 5 bases and J lost 5, with 12 bases in between.

The specimen sequenced was memory CD4+ T cells sorted from blood. The subset denotes: CD45RA-negative fraction. This receptor was identified in a young man in good health. The genes are TRBV29-1 and TRBJ2-5, with no clear D. CDR3 sequence: CSVQKGSETQYF. The CDR3 coding sequence is TGCAGCGTTCAGAAAGGGTCGGAGACCCAGTACTTC.